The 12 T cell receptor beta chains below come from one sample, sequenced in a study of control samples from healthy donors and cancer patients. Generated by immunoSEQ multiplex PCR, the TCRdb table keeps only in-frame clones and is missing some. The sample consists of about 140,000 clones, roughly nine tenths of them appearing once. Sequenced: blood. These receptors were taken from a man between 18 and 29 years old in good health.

CDR3 in DNA: TGTGCCAGCAGTGACACTCCGAACGGGGTCTATGGCTACACCTTC. This sequence encodes CASSDTPNGVYGYTF. The chain combines TRBV6-4 with TRBJ1-2; the D is unclear. From germline, CDR1 is MRHNA and CDR2 SNTAGT. Trimming took 2 bases from V and 4 from J, leaving 14 bases between them. This CDR3 is 15 amino acids long.

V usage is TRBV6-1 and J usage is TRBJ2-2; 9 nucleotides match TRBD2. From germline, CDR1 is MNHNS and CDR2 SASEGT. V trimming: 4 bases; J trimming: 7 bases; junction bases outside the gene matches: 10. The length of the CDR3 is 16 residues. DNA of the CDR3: TGTGCCAGCAGTGCTTTCAGTAGCGGGGGTGGCGGGGAGCTGTTTTTT. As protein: CASSAFSSGGGGELFF.

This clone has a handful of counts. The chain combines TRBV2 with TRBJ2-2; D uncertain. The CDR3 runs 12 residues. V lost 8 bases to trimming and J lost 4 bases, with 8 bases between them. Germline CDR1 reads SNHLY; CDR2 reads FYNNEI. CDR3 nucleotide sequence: TGTGCCAGCGCCCCGGGCACCGGGGAGCTGTTTTTT. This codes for CASAPGTGELFF.

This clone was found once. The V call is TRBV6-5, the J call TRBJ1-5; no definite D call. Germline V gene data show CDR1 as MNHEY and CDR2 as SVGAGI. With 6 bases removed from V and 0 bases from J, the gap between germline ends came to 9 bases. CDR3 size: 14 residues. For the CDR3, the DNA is TGTGCCAGCAGGAACAGCAATAGCAATCAGCCCCAGCATTTT. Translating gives CASRNSNSNQPQHF.

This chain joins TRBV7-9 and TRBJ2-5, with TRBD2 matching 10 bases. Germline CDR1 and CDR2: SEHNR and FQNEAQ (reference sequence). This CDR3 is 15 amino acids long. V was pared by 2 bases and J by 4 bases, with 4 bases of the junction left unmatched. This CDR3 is CASSLWPSGGETQYF. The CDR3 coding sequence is TGTGCCAGCAGCTTATGGCCTAGCGGGGGAGAGACCCAGTACTTC.

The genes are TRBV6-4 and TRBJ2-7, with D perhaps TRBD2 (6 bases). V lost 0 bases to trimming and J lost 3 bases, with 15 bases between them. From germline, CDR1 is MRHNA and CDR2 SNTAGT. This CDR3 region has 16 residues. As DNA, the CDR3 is TGTGCCAGCAGTGACTCACTACCTCCGGAGGGCTACGAGCAGTACTTC. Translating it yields CASSDSLPPEGYEQYF.

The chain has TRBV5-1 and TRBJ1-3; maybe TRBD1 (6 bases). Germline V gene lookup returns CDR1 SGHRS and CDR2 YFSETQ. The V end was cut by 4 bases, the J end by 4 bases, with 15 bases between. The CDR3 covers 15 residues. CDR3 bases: TGCGCCAGCAGCCCCACGGCGGGGGCGGGAAACACCATATATTTT. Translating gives CASSPTAGAGNTIYF.

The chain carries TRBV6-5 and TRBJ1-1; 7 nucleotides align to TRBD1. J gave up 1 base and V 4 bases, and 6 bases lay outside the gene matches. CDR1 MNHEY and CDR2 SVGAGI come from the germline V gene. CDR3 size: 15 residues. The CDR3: CASSSPGQKNTEAFF. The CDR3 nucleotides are TGTGCCAGCAGTTCGCCGGGACAGAAGAACACTGAAGCTTTCTTT.

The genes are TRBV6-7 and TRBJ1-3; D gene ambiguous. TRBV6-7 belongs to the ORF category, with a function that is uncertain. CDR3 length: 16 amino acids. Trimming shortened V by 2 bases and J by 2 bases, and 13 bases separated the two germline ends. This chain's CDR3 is CASSYLGRNAGNTIYF. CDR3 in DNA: TGTGCCAGCAGTTACCTAGGGAGGAACGCTGGAAACACCATATATTTT.

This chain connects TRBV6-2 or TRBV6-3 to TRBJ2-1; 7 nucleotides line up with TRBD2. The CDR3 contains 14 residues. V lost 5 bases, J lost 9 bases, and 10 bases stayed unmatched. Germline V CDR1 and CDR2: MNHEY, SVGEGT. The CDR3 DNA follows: TGTGCCAGCAGTGATTTCACTAGCGTCTTTGAGCAGTTCTTC. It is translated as CASSDFTSVFEQFF.

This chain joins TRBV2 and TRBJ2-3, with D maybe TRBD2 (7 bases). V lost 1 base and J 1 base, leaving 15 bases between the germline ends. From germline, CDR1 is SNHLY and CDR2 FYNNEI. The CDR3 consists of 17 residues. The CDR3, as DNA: TGTGCCAGCAGTGAAGATGGGGCGGGGGCAGGCACAGATACGCAGTATTTT. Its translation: CASSEDGAGAGTDTQYF.

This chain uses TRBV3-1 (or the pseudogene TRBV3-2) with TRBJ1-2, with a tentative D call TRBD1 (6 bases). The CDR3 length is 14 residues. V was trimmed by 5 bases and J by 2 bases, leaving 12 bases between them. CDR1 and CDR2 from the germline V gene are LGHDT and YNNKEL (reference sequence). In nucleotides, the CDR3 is TGTGCCAGCAGCTCACAGGGATTAAACTATGGCTACACCTTC. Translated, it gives CASSSQGLNYGYTF.